A single T cell receptor beta chain is shown here with its context. Per germline, CDR1 SNHLY and CDR2 FYNNEI. V was shortened by 6 bases and J by 0 bases, with 15 bases between the two germline ends. The CDR3 loop spans 17 amino acids. This entry belongs to a study of T cells in Graves' hyperthyroidism and ophthalmopathy. The TCR beta CDR3 regions underwent amplification using RNA transcripts as the source. TCR CDR3 regions were first amplified by RT-PCR with HTBI primers. Each CDR3 protein is one row after TCRdb ran MiXCR on the multiplex PCR reads. Among 550,000 to 700,000 distinct CDR3 sequences listed, 40% to 55% were seen once. Clinical symptoms, serum thyroxine and TRAb, thyroid ultrasound and orbital computed tomography together formed the diagnostic basis.

This clonotype was sampled from an adult woman with Graves' disease, either hyperthyroidism or ophthalmopathy (not recorded which). V and J are TRBV2 and TRBJ2-6; D might be TRBD2 (6 bases). Sequencing was done on a sample of peripheral blood or thyroid tissue (not recorded which). This CDR3 is CASSLGGRPSGANVLTF. The CDR3 DNA is TGTGCCAGCAGCTTGGGGGGACGGCCCTCTGGGGCCAACGTCCTGACTTTC.